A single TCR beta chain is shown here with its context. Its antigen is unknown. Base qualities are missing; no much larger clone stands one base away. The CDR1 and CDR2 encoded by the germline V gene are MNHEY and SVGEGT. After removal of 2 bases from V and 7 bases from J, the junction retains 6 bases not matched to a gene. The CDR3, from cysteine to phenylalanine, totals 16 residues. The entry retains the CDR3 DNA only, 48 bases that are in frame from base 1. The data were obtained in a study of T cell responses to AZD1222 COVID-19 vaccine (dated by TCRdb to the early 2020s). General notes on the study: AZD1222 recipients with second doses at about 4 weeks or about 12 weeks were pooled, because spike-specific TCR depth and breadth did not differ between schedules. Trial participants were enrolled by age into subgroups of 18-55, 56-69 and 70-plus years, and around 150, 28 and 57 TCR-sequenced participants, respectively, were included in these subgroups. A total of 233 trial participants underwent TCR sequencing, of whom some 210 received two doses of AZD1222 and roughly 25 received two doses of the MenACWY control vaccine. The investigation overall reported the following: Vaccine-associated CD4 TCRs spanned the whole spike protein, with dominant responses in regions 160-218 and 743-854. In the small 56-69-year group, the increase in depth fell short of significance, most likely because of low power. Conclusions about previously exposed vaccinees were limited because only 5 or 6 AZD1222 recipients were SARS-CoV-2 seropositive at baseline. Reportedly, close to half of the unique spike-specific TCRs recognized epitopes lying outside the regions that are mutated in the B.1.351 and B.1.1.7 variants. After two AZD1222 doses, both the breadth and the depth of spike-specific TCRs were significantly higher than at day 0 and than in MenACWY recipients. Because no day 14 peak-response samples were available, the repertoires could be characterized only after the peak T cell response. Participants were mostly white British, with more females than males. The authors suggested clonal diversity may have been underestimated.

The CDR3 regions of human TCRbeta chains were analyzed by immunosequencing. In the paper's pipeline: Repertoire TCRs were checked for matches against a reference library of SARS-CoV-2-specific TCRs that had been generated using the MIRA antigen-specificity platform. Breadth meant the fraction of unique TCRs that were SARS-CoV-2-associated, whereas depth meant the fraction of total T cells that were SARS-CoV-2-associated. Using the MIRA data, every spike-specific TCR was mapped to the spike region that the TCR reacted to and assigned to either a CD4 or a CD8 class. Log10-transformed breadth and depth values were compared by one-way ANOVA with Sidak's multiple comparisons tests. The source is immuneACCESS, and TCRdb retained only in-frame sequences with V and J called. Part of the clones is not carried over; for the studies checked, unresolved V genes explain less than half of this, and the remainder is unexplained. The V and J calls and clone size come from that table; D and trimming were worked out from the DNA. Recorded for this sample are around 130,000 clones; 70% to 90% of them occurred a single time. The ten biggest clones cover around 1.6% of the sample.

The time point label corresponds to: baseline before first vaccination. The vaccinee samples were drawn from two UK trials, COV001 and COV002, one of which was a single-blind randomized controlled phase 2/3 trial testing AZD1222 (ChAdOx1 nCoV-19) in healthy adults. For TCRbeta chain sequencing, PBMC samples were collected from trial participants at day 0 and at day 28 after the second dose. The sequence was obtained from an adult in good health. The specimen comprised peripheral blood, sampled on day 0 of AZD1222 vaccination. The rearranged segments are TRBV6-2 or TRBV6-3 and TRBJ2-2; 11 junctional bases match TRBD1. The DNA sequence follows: TGTGCCAGCAGTTACCGGGACAGGGGGAGGTACGGGGAGCTGTTTTTT. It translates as CASSYRDRGRYGELFF.